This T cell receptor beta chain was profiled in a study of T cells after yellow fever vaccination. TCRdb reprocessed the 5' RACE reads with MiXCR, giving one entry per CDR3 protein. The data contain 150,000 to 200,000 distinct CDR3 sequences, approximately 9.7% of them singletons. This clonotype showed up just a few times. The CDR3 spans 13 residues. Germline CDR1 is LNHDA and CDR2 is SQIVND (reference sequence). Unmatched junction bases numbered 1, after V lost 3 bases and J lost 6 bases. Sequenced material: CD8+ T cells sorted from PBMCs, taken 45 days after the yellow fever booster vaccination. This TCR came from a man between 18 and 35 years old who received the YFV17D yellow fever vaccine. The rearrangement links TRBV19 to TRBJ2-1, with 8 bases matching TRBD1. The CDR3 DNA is TGTGCCAGTAGTATCGGGACAGGCAATGAGCAGTTCTTC. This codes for CASSIGTGNEQFF.